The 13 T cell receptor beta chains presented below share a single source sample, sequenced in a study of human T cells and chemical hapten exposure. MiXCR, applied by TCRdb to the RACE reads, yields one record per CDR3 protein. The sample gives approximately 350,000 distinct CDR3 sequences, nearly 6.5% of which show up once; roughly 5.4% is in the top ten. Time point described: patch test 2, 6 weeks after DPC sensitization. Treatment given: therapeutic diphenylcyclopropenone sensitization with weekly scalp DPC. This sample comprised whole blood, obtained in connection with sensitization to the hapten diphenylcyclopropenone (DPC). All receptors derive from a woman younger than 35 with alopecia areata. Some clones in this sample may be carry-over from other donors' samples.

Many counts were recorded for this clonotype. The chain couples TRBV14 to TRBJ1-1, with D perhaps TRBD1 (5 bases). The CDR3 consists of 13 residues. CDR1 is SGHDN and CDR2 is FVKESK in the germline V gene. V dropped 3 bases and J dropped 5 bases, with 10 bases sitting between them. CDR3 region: CASSQLDSTEAFF. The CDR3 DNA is TGTGCCAGCAGCCAGCTCGACAGTACTGAAGCTTTCTTT.

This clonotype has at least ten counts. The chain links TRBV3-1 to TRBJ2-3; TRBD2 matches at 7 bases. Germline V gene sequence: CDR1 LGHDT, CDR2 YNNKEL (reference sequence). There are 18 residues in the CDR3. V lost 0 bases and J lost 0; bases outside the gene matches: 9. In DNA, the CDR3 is TGTGCCAGCAGCCAAGATGTGGCTAGCGGCTTAAGCACAGATACGCAGTATTTT. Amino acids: CASSQDVASGLSTDTQYF.

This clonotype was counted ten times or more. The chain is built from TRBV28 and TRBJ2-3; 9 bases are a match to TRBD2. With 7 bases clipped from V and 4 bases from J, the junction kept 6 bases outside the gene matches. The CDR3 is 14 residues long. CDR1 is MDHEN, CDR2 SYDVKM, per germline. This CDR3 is CASTPGTSSDTQYF. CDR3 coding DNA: TGTGCCAGCACCCCAGGGACTAGCTCAGATACGCAGTATTTT.

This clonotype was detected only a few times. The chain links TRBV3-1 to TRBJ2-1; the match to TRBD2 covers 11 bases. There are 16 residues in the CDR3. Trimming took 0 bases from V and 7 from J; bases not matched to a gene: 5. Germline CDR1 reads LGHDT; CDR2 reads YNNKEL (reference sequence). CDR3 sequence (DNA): TGTGCCAGCAGCCAAGAAACTAGCGGGGGTGGAAATGAGCAGTTCTTC. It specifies CASSQETSGGGNEQFF.

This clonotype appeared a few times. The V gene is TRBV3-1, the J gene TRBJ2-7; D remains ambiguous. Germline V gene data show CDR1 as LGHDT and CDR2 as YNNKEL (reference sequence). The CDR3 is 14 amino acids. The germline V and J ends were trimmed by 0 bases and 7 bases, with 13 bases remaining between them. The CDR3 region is CASSQEKSTLEQYF. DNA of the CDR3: TGTGCCAGCAGCCAAGAAAAATCCACCCTAGAGCAGTACTTC.

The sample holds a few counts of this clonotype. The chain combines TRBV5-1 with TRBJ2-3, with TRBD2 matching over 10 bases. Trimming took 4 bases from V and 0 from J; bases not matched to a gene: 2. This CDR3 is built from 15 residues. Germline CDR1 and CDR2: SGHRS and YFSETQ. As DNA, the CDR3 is TGCGCCAGCAGCGCGGGACTAGCGAGCACAGATACGCAGTATTTT. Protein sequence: CASSAGLASTDTQYF.

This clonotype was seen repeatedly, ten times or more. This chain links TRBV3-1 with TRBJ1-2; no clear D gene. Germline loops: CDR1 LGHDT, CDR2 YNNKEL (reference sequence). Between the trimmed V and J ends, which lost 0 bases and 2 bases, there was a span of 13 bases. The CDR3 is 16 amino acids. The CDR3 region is CASSQDLIASNYGYTF. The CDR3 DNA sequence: TGTGCCAGCAGCCAAGATCTGATTGCTTCGAACTATGGCTACACCTTC.

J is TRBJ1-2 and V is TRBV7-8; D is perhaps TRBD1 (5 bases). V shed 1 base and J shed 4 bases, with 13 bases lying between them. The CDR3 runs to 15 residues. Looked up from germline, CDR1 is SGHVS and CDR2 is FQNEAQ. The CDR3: CASSLVGHRGYGYTF. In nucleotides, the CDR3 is TGTGCCAGCAGCTTAGTGGGGCACCGAGGCTATGGCTACACCTTC. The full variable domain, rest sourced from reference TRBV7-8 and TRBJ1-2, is GAGVSQSPRYKVAKRGQDVALRCDPISGHVSLFWYQQALGQGPEFLTYFQNEAQLDKSGLPSDRFFAERPEGSVSTLKIQRTQQEDSAVYLCASSLVGHRGYGYTFGSGTRLTVV.

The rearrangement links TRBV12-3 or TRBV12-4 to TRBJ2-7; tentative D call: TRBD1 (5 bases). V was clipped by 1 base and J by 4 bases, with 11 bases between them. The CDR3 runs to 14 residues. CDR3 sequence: CASSLEGAEYEQYF. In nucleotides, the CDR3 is TGTGCCAGCAGTTTAGAAGGGGCAGAATACGAGCAGTACTTC.

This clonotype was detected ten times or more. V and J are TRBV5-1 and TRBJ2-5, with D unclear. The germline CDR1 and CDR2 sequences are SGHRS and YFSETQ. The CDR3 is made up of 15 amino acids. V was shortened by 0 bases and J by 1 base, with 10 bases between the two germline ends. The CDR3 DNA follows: TGCGCCAGCAGCTTGGACGAAGGCCGCCAAGAGACCCAGTACTTC. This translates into CASSLDEGRQETQYF.

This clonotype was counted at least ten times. The CDR3 DNA reads TGTGCCAGCAGCAGGGACAGGAAAGATACGCAGTATTTT. This sequence encodes CASSRDRKDTQYF. The gene calls are TRBV7-2 and TRBJ2-3, with 8 positions matching TRBD1. The CDR3 sequence is 13 residues long. Germline CDR1 is SGHTA and CDR2 is FQGNSA. The V gene end was trimmed by 5 bases and the J gene end by 5 bases; junction bases not matched to a gene: 3.

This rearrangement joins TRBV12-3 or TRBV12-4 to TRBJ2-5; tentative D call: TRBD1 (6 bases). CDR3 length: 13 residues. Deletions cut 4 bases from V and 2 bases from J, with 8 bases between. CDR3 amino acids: CASSWTAQETQYF. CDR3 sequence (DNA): TGTGCCAGCAGTTGGACAGCACAAGAGACCCAGTACTTC.

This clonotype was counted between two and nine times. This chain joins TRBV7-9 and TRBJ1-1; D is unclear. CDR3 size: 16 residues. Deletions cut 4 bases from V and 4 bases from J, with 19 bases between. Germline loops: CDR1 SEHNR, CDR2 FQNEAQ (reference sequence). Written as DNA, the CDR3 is TGTGCCAGCAGCTCCTATTTCACCCAGGAGGGCACTGAAGCTTTCTTT. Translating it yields CASSSYFTQEGTEAFF.